The sequence of this T cell receptor (beta chain) was determined in a study of shared clonotypes between healthy human individuals. The CDR3 runs to 14 residues. V was cut by 2 bases and J by 2 bases, with 11 bases left in between. CDR1 and CDR2 (germline): SGHDT, YYEEEE. Naive CD8 cells, CD45RO-negative and positively selected for CCR7, excluded terminally differentiated effector memory CD45RA+ cells. Libraries were prepared by immunoSEQ multiplex PCR; TCRdb keeps only in-frame clonotypes and omits some of them. The sample consists of nearly 2 million clones, approximately 95% of them appearing once.

The chain combines TRBV5-6 with TRBJ2-7, with D uncertain. The sample comprised naive CD8+ T cells sorted from blood. This TCR was sampled from a man between 18 and 35 years old in good health. CDR3 DNA: TGTGCCAGCAGCTTATGGACGGTCCCCTACGAGCAGTACTTC. Translated, it gives CASSLWTVPYEQYF.